The 21 T cell receptor beta chains listed next were all sequenced from one sample in a study of cytomegalovirus exposure and HLA in healthy donors. 13 Jbeta primers and 60 Vbeta primers were used for the PCR. Sequencing used immunoSEQ multiplex PCR; TCRdb keeps in-frame clones, though not all of them. The repertoire holds 130,000 to 150,000 clones, 75% to 90% seen once, with about 5% in the top ten. Sequencing input: PBMCs. These receptors were taken from a man between 35 and 55 years old in good health and CMV-seronegative.

The V gene is TRBV5-6, the J gene TRBJ2-5; D is unresolved. V was trimmed by 4 bases and J by 0 bases, leaving 16 bases between them. Germline assignment: CDR1 SGHDT and CDR2 YYEEEE. The CDR3 is made up of 16 amino acids. CDR3 residues: CASSTPGLEYQETQYF. CDR3 nucleotide sequence: TGTGCCAGCAGCACTCCGGGTCTAGAGTACCAAGAGACCCAGTACTTC.

The J gene is TRBJ2-7, the V gene TRBV15; TRBD2 agrees at 8 bases. Germline V CDR1 and CDR2: LNHNV, YYDKDF (reference sequence). J lost 3 bases, V lost 1 base, and 11 bases had no gene match. The CDR3 totals 17 residues. The CDR3 DNA follows: TGTGCCACCAGCAGAGGAGGGAATAGCGGGGTTGACTACGAGCAGTACTTC. As protein: CATSRGGNSGVDYEQYF.

J is TRBJ1-2 and V is TRBV7-8; 7 bases are shared with TRBD1. J was trimmed by 8 bases and V by 4 bases; bases with no gene match: 16. Germline loops: CDR1 SGHVS, CDR2 FQNEAQ. This CDR3 is built from 16 residues. CDR3 region: CASSYTSGQLIAGYTF. The DNA of the CDR3 is TGTGCCAGCAGCTACACCTCGGGACAGCTGATAGCCGGCTACACCTTC.

V usage is TRBV7-9 and J usage is TRBJ1-5; 8 bases agree with TRBD1. With V trimmed by 3 bases and J by 0 bases, 1 base remained unmatched. The CDR3 length is 15 residues. Per the germline V gene, CDR1 is SEHNR and CDR2 is FQNEAQ (reference sequence). The CDR3 DNA reads TGTGCCAGCAGCTTGCAGGGGGCTAGCAATCAGCCCCAGCATTTT. This gives the protein CASSLQGASNQPQHF.

This clone was detected only a few times. The J gene is TRBJ2-2, the V gene TRBV19; 11 bases agree with TRBD2. The length of the CDR3 is 15 residues. The germline V gene encodes CDR1 LNHDA and CDR2 SQIVND (reference sequence). V lost 6 bases to trimming and J lost 5 bases; unmatched junction nucleotides: 5. CDR3 region: CASRLAGERTGELFF. CDR3 DNA: TGTGCCAGTAGACTAGCGGGGGAAAGGACCGGGGAGCTGTTTTTT. Using reference TRBV19 and TRBJ2-2 for the parts outside the CDR3, the full variable domain is DGGITQSPKYLFRKEGQNVTLSCEQNLNHDAMYWYRQDPGQGLRLIYYSQIVNDFQKGDIAEGYSVSREKKESFPLTVTSAQKNPTAFYLCASRLAGERTGELFFGEGSRLTVL.

V is TRBV18 and J is TRBJ1-3, with 8 bases that match TRBD1. V trimming: 1 base; J trimming: 0 bases; junction bases outside the gene matches: 5. The CDR3 runs 17 residues. Germline V CDR1 and CDR2: KGHSH, LQKENI. The DNA of the CDR3 is TGTGCCAGCTCACCACAAGGACAGGGACCCTCTGGAAACACCATATATTTT. Translating gives CASSPQGQGPSGNTIYF.

The CDR3 DNA sequence: TGTGCCAGCTCACACGACAGGGGACTGGGTACTGAAGCTTTCTTT. Its protein is CASSHDRGLGTEAFF. This chain links TRBV18 with TRBJ1-1; TRBD1 agrees at 8 bases. The CDR3 loop spans 15 amino acids. J lost 5 bases, V lost 4 bases, and 9 bases had no gene match. Germline V gene lookup returns CDR1 KGHSH and CDR2 LQKENI. The full variable domain, in which reference TRBV18 and TRBJ1-1 provide the parts outside the CDR3, is NAGVMQNPRHLVRRRGQEARLRCSPMKGHSHVYWYRQLPEEGLKFMVYLQKENIIDESGMPKERFSAEFPKEGPSILRIQQVVRGDSAAYFCASSHDRGLGTEAFFGQGTRLTVV.

The chain links TRBV27 to TRBJ2-1; 8 nucleotides align to TRBD2. The CDR3 sequence is 17 residues long. V dropped 3 bases and J dropped 0; count of bases not matched to a gene: 7. CDR1 is MNHEY and CDR2 is SMNVEV in the germline V gene (reference sequence). This CDR3 is CASSFGGGQSSYNEQFF. CDR3 coding DNA: TGTGCCAGCAGTTTCGGCGGGGGGCAGAGCTCCTACAATGAGCAGTTCTTC.

The CDR3 sequence: CASSETTGNTGELFF. CDR3 sequence (DNA): TGCGCCAGCAGCGAAACGACAGGGAACACCGGGGAGCTGTTTTTT. The chain is built from TRBV5-1 and TRBJ2-2, with a possible D match to TRBD1 (6 bases). From germline, CDR1 is SGHRS and CDR2 YFSETQ. CDR3 length: 15 amino acids. Between the trimmed V and J ends, which lost 4 bases and 1 base, there was a span of 11 bases.

The rearrangement joins TRBV7-9 to TRBJ1-5; 8 bases are a match to TRBD1. Trimming took 5 bases from V and 6 from J; bases not matched to a gene: 6. CDR1 and CDR2 (germline): SEHNR, FQNEAQ (reference sequence). This CDR3 has 14 residues. CDR3 in amino acids: CASSRTGSSQPQHF. The CDR3 DNA is TGTGCCAGCAGCAGGACAGGGTCGAGTCAGCCCCAGCATTTT.

CDR3 in amino acids: CASTLAGAPTEAFF. The CDR3 bases are TGTGCCAGCACCCTGGCGGGGGCGCCTACTGAAGCTTTCTTT. J is TRBJ1-1 and V is TRBV6-1, with TRBD1 as a possible D gene (6 bases). The CDR3 runs to 14 residues. The germline V gene has CDR1 MNHNS and CDR2 SASEGT. The germline V and J ends were trimmed by 7 bases and 5 bases, with 17 bases remaining between them.

This clone was counted only a few times. The chain is built from TRBV6-1 and TRBJ1-2; no clear D gene. CDR3 length equals 13 residues. Trimming pared 3 bases from V and 6 bases from J, leaving 11 bases between. The V gene's germline CDR1 is MNHNS and CDR2 SASEGT. The CDR3 sequence is CASSETPTDGYTF. In DNA, the CDR3 is TGTGCCAGCAGTGAGACTCCGACGGATGGCTACACCTTC.

V and J are TRBV19 and TRBJ1-5; D ambiguous. V lost 7 bases and J 6 bases, leaving 13 bases between the germline ends. CDR3 length equals 13 residues. Per the germline V gene, CDR1 is LNHDA and CDR2 is SQIVND (reference sequence). As DNA, the CDR3 is TGTGCCAGTACCCTCTTCTCAGGTCAGCCCCAGCATTTT. Protein: CASTLFSGQPQHF.

Comments on this clone: At one boundary the junction diverges from the germline segment, which might be a read error. The CDR3 DNA reads TGTGCCAGCAGCCTAGCACTAGTCAATGAGCAGTTCTTC. Amino acids: CASSLALVNEQFF. The rearrangement links TRBV7-2 to TRBJ2-1; possibly TRBD2 for D (5 bases). There are 13 residues in the CDR3. CDR1 and CDR2 (germline): SGHTA, FQGNSA.

V usage is TRBV10-1 and J usage is TRBJ2-1; 7 bases align to TRBD1. There are 14 residues in the CDR3. Germline lookup yields CDR1 WNHNN and CDR2 SYGVQD (reference sequence). The ends lost 6 bases at V and 4 bases at J; junction bases unmatched: 6. CDR3 coding DNA: TGCGCCAGCAGCCTGGGGACAGTTTACAATGAGCAGTTCTTC. Its translation is CASSLGTVYNEQFF.

The CDR3 loop reads CASSLQGVDNSPLHF. The CDR3 DNA sequence: TGTGCCAGCAGTCTCCAGGGGGTAGATAATTCACCCCTCCACTTT. The rearrangement uses TRBV27 and TRBJ1-6; TRBD1 matches at 7 bases. J gave up 5 bases and V 5 bases, and 6 bases lay outside the gene matches. In germline, CDR1 is MNHEY, CDR2 SMNVEV (reference sequence). The CDR3 is 15 amino acids.

The chain links TRBV9 to TRBJ2-2, with TRBD2 identical over 7 bases. V dropped 0 bases and J dropped 5; count of bases not matched to a gene: 1. Germline CDR1 is SGDLS and CDR2 is YYNGEE. The CDR3 totals 14 residues. The CDR3 loop reads CASSVGGGTGELFF. In nucleotides, the CDR3 is TGTGCCAGCAGCGTAGGGGGGGGGACCGGGGAGCTGTTTTTT. The full variable domain, in which reference TRBV9 and TRBJ2-2 provide the parts outside the CDR3, is DSGVTQTPKHLITATGQRVTLRCSPRSGDLSVYWYQQSLDQGLQFLIQYYNGEERAKGNILERFSAQQFPDLHSELNLSSLELGDSALYFCASSVGGGTGELFFGEGSRLTVL.

This chain connects TRBV18 to TRBJ1-2; 10 bases are shared with TRBD1. CDR1 is KGHSH, CDR2 LQKENI, per germline. The CDR3 length is 16 residues. V shed 4 bases, J shed 4 bases, and the junction held 9 bases outside the gene matches. The CDR3 is CASSLTPGQGFYGYTF. The DNA of the CDR3 is TGTGCCAGCTCACTAACCCCGGGACAGGGGTTCTATGGCTACACCTTC.

This clone was detected a few times. The genes are TRBV4-2 and TRBJ2-5; 8 positions agree with TRBD2. The germline V gene has CDR1 LGHNA and CDR2 YNFKEQ. The CDR3 runs to 17 residues. Trimming cost V 0 bases and J 2 bases; bases outside gene matches: 8. CDR3 coding DNA: TGTGCCAGCAGCCAAGATCAAAGCGGGGGTATACAAGAGACCCAGTACTTC. Amino acid sequence: CASSQDQSGGIQETQYF.

CDR3 in DNA: TGTGCCAGCTCACCACCGGGACTAGACACTCCAGAGACCCAGTACTTC. It is translated as CASSPPGLDTPETQYF. The rearrangement uses TRBV18 and TRBJ2-5; 8 bases are shared with TRBD2. After removal of 0 bases from V and 4 bases from J, the junction contained 7 bases not matched to a gene. Germline V gene lookup returns CDR1 KGHSH and CDR2 LQKENI. CDR3 length equals 16 residues.

The chain recombines TRBV11-1 with TRBJ1-5; TRBD1 is a possible D gene (6 bases). This CDR3 has 15 amino acids. The V gene lost 5 bases and the J gene lost 4 bases, with 15 bases spanning the gap. Germline assignment: CDR1 SGHAT and CDR2 FQDESV (reference sequence). The CDR3 is CASSPTLQGNQPQHF. DNA for the CDR3: TGTGCCAGCAGCCCTACATTACAGGGAAATCAGCCCCAGCATTTT.